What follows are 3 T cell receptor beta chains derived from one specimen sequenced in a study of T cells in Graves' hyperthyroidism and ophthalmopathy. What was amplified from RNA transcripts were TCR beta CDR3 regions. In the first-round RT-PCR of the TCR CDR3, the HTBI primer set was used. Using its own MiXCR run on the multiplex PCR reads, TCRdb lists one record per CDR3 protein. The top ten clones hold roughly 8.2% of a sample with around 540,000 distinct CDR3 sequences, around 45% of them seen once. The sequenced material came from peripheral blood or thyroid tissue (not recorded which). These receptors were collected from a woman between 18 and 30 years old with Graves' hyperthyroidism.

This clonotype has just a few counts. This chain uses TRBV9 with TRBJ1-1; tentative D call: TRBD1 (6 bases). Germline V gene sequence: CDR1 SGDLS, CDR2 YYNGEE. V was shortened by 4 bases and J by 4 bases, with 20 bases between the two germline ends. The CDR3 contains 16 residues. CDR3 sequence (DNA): TGTGCCAGCAGCTCAAATCACAGGGAGGGCGGCACTGAAGCTTTCTTT. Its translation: CASSSNHREGGTEAFF.

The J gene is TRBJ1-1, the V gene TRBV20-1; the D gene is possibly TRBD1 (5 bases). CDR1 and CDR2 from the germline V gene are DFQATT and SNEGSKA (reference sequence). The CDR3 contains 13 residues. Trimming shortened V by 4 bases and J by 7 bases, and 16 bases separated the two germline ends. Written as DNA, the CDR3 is TGCAGTGCTACTCTAGGAGGGGACGATGAAGCTTTCTTT. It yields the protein CSATLGGDDEAFF.

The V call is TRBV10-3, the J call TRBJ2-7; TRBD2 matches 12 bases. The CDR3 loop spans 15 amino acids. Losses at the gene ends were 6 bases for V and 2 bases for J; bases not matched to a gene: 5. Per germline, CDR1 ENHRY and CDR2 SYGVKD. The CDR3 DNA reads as TGTGCCATCAGCGAACTAGCGGGAGGTCCCTACGAGCAGTACTTC. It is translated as CAISELAGGPYEQYF.